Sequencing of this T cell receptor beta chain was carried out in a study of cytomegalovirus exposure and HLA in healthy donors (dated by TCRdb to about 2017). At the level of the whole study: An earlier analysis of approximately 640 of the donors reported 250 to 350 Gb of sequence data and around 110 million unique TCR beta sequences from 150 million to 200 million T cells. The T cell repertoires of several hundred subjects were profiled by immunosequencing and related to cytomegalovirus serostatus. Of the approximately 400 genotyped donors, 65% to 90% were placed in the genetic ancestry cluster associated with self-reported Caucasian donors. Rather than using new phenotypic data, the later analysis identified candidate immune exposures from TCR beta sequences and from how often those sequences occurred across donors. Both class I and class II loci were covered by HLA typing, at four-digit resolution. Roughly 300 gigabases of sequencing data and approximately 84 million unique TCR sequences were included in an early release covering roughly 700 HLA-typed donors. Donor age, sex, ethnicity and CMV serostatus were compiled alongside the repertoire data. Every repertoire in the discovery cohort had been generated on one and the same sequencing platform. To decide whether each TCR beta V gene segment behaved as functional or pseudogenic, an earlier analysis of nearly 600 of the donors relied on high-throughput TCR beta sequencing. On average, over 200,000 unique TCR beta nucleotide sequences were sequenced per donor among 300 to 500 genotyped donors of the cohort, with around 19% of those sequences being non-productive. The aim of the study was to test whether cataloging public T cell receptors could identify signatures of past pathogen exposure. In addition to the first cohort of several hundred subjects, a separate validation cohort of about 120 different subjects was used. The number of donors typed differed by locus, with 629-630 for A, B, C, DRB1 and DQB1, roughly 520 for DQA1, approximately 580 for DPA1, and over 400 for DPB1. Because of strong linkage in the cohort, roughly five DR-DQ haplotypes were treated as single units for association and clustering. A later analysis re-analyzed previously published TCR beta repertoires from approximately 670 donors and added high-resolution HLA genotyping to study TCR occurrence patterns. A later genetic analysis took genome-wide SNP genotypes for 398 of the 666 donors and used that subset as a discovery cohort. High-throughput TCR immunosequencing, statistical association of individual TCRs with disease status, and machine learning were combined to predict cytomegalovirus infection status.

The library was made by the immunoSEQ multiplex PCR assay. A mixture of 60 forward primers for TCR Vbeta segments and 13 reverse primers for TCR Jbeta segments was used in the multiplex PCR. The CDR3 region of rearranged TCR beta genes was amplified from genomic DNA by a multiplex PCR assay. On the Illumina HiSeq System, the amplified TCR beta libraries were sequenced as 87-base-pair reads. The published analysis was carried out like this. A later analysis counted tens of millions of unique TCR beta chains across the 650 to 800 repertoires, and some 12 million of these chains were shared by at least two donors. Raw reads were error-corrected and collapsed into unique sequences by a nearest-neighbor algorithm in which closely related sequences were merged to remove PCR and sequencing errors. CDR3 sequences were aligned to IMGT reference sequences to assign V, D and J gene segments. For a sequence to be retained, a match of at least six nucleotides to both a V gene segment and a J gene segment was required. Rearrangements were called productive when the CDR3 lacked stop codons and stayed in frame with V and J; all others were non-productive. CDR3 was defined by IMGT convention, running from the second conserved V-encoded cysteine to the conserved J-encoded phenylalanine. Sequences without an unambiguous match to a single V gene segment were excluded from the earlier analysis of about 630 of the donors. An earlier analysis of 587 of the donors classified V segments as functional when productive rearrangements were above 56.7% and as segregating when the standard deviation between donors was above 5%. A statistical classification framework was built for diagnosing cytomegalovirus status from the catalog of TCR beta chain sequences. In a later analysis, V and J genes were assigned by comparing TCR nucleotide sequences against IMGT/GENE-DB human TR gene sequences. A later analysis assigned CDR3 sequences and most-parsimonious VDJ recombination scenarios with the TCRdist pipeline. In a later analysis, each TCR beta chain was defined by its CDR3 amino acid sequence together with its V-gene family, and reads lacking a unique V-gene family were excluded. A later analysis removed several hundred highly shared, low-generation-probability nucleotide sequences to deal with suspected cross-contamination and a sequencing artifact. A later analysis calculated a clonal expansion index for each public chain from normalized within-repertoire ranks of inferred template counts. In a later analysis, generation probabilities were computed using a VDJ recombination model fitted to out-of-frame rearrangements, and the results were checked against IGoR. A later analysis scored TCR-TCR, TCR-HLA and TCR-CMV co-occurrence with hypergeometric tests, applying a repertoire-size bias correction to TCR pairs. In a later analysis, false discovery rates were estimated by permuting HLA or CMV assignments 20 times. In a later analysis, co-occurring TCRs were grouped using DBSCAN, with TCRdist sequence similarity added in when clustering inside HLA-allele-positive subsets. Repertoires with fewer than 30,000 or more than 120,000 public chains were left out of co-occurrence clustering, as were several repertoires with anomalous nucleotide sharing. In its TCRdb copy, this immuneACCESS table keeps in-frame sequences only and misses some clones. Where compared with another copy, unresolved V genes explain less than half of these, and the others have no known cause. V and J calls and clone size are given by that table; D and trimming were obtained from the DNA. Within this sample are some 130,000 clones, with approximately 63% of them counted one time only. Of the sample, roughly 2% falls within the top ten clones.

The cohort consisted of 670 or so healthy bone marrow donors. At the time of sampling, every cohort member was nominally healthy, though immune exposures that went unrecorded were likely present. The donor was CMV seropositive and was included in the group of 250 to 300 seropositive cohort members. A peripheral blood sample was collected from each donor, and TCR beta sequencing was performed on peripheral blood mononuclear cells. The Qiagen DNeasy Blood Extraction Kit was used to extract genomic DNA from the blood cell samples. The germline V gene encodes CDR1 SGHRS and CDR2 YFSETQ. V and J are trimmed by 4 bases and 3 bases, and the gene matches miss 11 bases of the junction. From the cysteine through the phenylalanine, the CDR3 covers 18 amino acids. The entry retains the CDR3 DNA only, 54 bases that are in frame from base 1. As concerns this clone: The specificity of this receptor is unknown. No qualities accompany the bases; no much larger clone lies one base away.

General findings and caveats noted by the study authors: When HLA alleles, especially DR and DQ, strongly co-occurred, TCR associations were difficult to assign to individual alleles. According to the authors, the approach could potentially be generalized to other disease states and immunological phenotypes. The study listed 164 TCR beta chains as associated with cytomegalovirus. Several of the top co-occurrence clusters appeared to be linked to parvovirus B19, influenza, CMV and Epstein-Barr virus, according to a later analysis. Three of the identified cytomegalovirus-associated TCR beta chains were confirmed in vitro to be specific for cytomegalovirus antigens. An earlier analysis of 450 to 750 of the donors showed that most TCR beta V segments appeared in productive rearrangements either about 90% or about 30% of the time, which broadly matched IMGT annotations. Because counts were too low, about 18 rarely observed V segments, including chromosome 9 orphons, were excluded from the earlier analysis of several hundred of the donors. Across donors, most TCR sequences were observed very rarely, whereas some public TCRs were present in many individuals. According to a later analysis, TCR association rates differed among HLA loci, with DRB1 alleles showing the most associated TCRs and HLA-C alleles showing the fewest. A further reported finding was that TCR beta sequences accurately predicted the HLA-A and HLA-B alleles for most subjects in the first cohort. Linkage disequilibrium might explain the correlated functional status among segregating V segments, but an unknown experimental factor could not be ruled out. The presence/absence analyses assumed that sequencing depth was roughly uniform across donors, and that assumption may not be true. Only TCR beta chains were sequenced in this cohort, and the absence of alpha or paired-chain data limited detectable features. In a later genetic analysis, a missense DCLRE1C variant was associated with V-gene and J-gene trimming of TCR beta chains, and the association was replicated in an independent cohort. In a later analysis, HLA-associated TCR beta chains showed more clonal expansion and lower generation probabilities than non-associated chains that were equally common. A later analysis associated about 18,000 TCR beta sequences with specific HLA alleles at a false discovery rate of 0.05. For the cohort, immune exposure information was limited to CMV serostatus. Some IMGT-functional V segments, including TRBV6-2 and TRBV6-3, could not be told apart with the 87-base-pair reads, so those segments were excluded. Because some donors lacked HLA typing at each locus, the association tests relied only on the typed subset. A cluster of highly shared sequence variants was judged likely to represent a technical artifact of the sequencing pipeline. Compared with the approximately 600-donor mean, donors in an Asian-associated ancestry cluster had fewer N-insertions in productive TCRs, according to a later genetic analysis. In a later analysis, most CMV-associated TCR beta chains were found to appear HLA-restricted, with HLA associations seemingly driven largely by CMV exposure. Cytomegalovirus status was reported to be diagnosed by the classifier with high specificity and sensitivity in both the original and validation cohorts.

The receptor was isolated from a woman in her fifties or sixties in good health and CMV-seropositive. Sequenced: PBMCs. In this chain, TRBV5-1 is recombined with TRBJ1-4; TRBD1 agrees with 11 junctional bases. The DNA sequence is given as TGCGCCAGCAGCAGCCGGGACAGGGGGAAGGCGTCTAATGAAAAACTGTTTTTT. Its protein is CASSSRDRGKASNEKLFF. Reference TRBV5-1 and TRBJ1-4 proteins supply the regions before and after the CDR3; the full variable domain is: KAGVTQTPRYLIKTRGQQVTLSCSPISGHRSVSWYQQTPGQGLQFLFEYFSETQRNKGNFPGRFSGRQFSNSRSEMNVSTLELGDSALYLCASSSRDRGKASNEKLFFGSGTQLSVL.